These T cell receptor beta chains were read from a single sample in a study of blood T cell repertoires in COVID-19. Assay: immunoSEQ multiplex PCR; the TCRdb copy retains only in-frame clones and omits some. Here the sample spans 290,000 or so clones, roughly 90% being singletons. Material for sequencing was PBMCs or T cells enriched from blood (not recorded which). These receptors all come from a woman aged 25 to 39 who had recovered from COVID-19. The CDR3 runs from the conserved cysteine through the conserved F or W. The order of the fields is CDR3 length, D gene, V gene, J gene, clone size, CDR3 protein, CDR3 DNA. A D gene is named only where the DNA matches it firmly. Expanded clones are given a class, and other clones once, few, many or no size at all.

length: 16
D: TRBD2
V: TRBV11-2
J: TRBJ2-1
size: -
CDR3: CASSLDIAGTYNEQFF
DNA: TGTGCCAGCAGCTTAGACATAGCGGGAACCTACAATGAGCAGTTCTTC

length: 14
D: TRBD1
V: TRBV18
J: TRBJ2-7
size: -
CDR3: CASSVGQGAYEQYF
DNA: TGTGCCAGCTCCGTGGGACAGGGTGCCTACGAGCAGTACTTC

length: 14
D: TRBD1
V: TRBV27
J: TRBJ1-1
size: few
CDR3: CASSLMSGGTEAFF
DNA: TGTGCCAGCAGTTTAATGTCAGGGGGCACTGAAGCTTTCTTT

length: 16
D: -
V: TRBV7-8
J: TRBJ2-3
size: -
CDR3: CASSPRTPRNTDTQYF
DNA: TGTGCCAGCAGCCCTAGGACACCTCGAAACACAGATACGCAGTATTTT

length: 13
D: -
V: TRBV3-1/TRBV3-2
J: TRBJ2-5
size: -
CDR3: CASSHYREETQYF
DNA: TGTGCCAGCAGCCACTACAGGGAAGAGACCCAGTACTTC

length: 15
D: TRBD1
V: TRBV6-1
J: TRBJ1-2
size: few
CDR3: CASSEFGTENYGYTF
DNA: TGTGCCAGCAGTGAATTTGGGACAGAGAACTATGGCTACACCTTC

length: 14
D: -
V: TRBV28
J: TRBJ2-1
size: once
CDR3: CASSQASSYNEQFF
DNA: TGTGCCAGCAGCCAGGCCTCCTCCTACAATGAGCAGTTCTTC

length: 16
D: TRBD2
V: TRBV5-1
J: TRBJ2-2
size: -
CDR3: CASSLDSGGNTGELFF
DNA: TGCGCCAGCAGCTTGGATAGCGGGGGGAACACCGGGGAGCTGTTTTTT

length: 13
D: TRBD1
V: TRBV18
J: TRBJ2-7
size: -
CDR3: CASSPNRDSEQYF
DNA: TGTGCCAGCTCACCCAACCGGGACAGCGAGCAGTACTTC

length: 14
D: -
V: TRBV2
J: TRBJ2-5
size: -
CDR3: CASSDVTGWETQYF
DNA: TGTGCCAGCAGTGATGTTACGGGTTGGGAGACCCAGTACTTC

length: 14
D: -
V: TRBV28
J: TRBJ1-5
size: -
CDR3: CASSFNRPNQPQHF
DNA: TGTGCCAGCAGTTTTAACAGGCCCAATCAGCCCCAGCATTTT

length: 13
D: -
V: TRBV5-6
J: TRBJ1-1
size: -
CDR3: CASTRSRDTEAFF
DNA: TGTGCCAGCACCCGAAGTCGGGACACTGAAGCTTTCTTT

length: 14
D: TRBD1
V: TRBV4-3
J: TRBJ2-7
size: -
CDR3: CASSQGQGTYEQYF
DNA: TGCGCCAGCAGCCAGGGACAGGGAACCTACGAGCAGTACTTC

length: 13
D: TRBD2
V: TRBV5-6
J: TRBJ2-7
size: -
CDR3: CASSLLAKYEQYF
DNA: TGTGCCAGCAGCTTACTAGCGAAGTACGAGCAGTACTTC

length: 14
D: TRBD1
V: TRBV7-9
J: TRBJ2-5
size: -
CDR3: CASSSMTGQETQYF
DNA: TGTGCCAGCAGCTCTATGACAGGGCAAGAGACCCAGTACTTC

length: 14
D: -
V: TRBV19
J: TRBJ1-1
size: -
CDR3: CASSYLGAGTEAFF
DNA: TGTGCCAGTAGTTATTTGGGGGCTGGCACTGAAGCTTTCTTT

length: 16
D: TRBD1
V: TRBV5-1
J: TRBJ2-4
size: once
CDR3: CASSRDRGLIGNIQYF
DNA: TGCGCCAGCAGCCGGGACAGGGGGTTGATCGGAAACATTCAGTACTTC

length: 14
D: TRBD1
V: TRBV7-2
J: TRBJ1-2
size: -
CDR3: CASSLGDRAYGYTF
DNA: TGTGCCAGCAGCTTAGGGGACAGGGCCTATGGCTACACCTTC

length: 14
D: -
V: TRBV2
J: TRBJ1-5
size: -
CDR3: CASSERPENQPQHF
DNA: TGTGCCAGCAGTGAACGGCCGGAGAATCAGCCCCAGCATTTT

length: 14
D: -
V: TRBV6-6
J: TRBJ1-4
size: -
CDR3: CASSYFQTNEKLFF
DNA: TGTGCCAGCAGTTATTTCCAAACTAATGAAAAACTGTTTTTT

length: 15
D: TRBD2
V: TRBV7-9
J: TRBJ2-1
size: -
CDR3: CASSLAKREGGEQFF
DNA: TGTGCCAGCAGCTTAGCAAAGCGGGAGGGGGGTGAGCAGTTCTTC

length: 15
D: -
V: TRBV3-1/TRBV3-2
J: TRBJ2-7
size: -
CDR3: CASSQDTVRTYEQYF
DNA: TGTGCCAGCAGCCAAGACACCGTCAGGACCTACGAGCAGTACTTC

length: 17
D: -
V: TRBV18
J: TRBJ1-3
size: -
CDR3: CASFPNPSNPSGNTIYF
DNA: TGTGCCAGCTTCCCGAATCCGAGCAACCCCTCTGGAAACACCATATATTTT

length: 14
D: -
V: TRBV30
J: TRBJ1-2
size: -
CDR3: CAFQTPSANYGYTF
DNA: TGTGCCTTCCAGACTCCCTCAGCTAACTATGGCTACACCTTC